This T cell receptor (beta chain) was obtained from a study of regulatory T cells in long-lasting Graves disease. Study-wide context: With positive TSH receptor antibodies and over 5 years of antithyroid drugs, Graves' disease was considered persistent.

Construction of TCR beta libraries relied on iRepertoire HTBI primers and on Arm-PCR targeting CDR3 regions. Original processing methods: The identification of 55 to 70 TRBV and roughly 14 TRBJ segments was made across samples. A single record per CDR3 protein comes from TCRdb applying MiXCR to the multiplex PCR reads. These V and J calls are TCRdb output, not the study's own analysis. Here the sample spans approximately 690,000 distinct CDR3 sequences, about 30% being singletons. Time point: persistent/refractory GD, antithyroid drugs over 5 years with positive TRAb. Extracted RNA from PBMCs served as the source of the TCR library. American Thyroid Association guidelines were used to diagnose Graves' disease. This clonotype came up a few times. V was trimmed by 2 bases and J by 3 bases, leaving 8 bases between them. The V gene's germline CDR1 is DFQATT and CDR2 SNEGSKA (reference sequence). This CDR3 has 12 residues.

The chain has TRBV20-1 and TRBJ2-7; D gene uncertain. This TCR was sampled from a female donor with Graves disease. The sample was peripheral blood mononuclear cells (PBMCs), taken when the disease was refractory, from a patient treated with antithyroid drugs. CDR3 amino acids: CSARTRDYEQYF. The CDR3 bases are TGCAGTGCTAGAACCAGAGACTACGAGCAGTACTTC.